This TCR beta chain emerged from a study of OX40 agonist ivuxolimab in advanced cancers. Study summary: Three individuals attained partial responses, comprising one hepatocellular carcinoma case and two cutaneous melanoma cases.

Deletions cut 4 bases from V and 0 bases from J, with 8 bases between. The CDR3 consists of 14 residues. Germline CDR1 is SNHLY and CDR2 is FYNNEI. Data came from immunoSEQ multiplex PCR; TCRdb stores just in-frame clones and leaves some out. The sample holds roughly 86,000 clones; 90% to 95% are singletons and the top ten take 1.1%. The receptor was derived from an adult with an advanced solid tumor such as melanoma, head and neck, liver or kidney cancer. This chain joins TRBV2 and TRBJ2-3; no definite D call. Sequencing was performed on CD4+ or CD8+ T cells sorted from blood, taken in a trial of the OX40 agonist ivuxolimab. CDR3 region: CASSGSISTDTQYF. The DNA of the CDR3 is TGTGCCAGCAGTGGGTCAATTAGCACAGATACGCAGTATTTT.